These T cell receptor beta chains were read from a single sample in a study of cytomegalovirus exposure and HLA in healthy donors. Sequenced by immunoSEQ multiplex PCR; TCRdb stores in-frame clones only, minus some. The sample contains 90,000 to 150,000 clones, approximately 76% of which appear only once. The sequenced sample consisted of PBMCs. These receptor sequences come from a man over 45 in good health and CMV-seropositive. CDR3s leave out the opening cysteine and the closing phenylalanine or tryptophan.

V,CDR3
TRBV28,ASSRAGGWTGELF
TRBV6-5,ASSKDRGGNQPQH
TRBV28,ASRIGQTYEQY
TRBV7-2,ASSVTGQDYEQY
TRBV19,ASSSGTEYEKLF
TRBV10-3,AISGRVWPSGGNTDTQY
TRBV6-5,ASSYSGQGARRAF
TRBV11-2,ASSLTESQPQH
TRBV7-2,ASSRGQRNTEAF
TRBV6-7,ASSYPRQGDTEAF
TRBV6-5,ASSYSNRGAYEQY
TRBV6-1,ASSAVQGPYEQY
TRBV2,ASSGWQNTEAF
TRBV2,ASSKPGQGEKLF
TRBV18,ASSPRQGGQY
TRBV14,ASSVGHFQETQY
TRBV2,ASMALAGSYEQY
TRBV10-3,AIASGRDADTQY
TRBV6-1,ASSAEGQLNTEAF
TRBV2,ASTPWQGSNEQF
TRBV7-2,ASSLEQGVSNQPQH
TRBV7-2,ASSVGQGRGYT
TRBV29-1,SVETGTEEKLF
TRBV2,ASIPSRVHGYT
TRBV19,ASSPRRQTISYEQY
TRBV6-1,ASTSQGQGNTEAF
TRBV28,ASSLVDRGNEQF
TRBV14,ASSQNSQAGYGYT
TRBV15,ATSREGARLDTQY
TRBV10-3,AIRRALQETQY
TRBV11-3,ASSLGGGRGRVGELF
TRBV7-9,ASSPQGVGTDTQY
TRBV25-1,ASTVAGGGRNEQY
TRBV11-2,ASSLVRDSFYEQY
TRBV10-3,AIMEAGGSYEQY
TRBV7-9,ASSRGQNEKLF